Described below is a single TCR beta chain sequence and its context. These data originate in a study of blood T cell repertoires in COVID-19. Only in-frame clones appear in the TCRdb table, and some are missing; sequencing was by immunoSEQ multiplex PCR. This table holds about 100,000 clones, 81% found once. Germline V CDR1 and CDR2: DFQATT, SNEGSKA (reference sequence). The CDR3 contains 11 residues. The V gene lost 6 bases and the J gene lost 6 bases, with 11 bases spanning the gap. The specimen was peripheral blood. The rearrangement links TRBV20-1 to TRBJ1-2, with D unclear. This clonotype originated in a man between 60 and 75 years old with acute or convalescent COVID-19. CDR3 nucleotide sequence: TGCAGTGCCGCCTTTCGGGATGGCTACACCTTC. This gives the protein CSAAFRDGYTF.